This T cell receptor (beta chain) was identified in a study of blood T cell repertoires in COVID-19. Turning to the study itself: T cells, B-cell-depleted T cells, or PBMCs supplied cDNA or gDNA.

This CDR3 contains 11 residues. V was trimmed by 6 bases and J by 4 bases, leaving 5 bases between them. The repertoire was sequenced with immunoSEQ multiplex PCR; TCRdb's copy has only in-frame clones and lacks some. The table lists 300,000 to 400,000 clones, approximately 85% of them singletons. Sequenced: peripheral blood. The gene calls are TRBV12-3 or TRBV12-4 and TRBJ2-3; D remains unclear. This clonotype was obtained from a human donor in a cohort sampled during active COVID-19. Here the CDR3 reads CASSLSDTQYF. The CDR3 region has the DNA TGTGCCAGCAGCTTGTCAGATACGCAGTATTTT.